This TCR beta chain was captured by sequencing in a study of T cell responses to AZD1222 COVID-19 vaccine. Regarding the study as a whole: The number of AZD1222 recipients seropositive at baseline was only five or six. Donors were chiefly white British, with a greater number of females, and clonal diversity was perhaps underestimated. Reports say nearly half of spike-specific TCRs go after unmutated variant regions.

In this sample, this clone turned up a few times. Its antigen is not known. Deletions cut 2 bases from V and 2 bases from J, with 3 bases between. Germline CDR1 is KGHSH and CDR2 is LQKENI. CDR3 size: 13 residues. Data came from immunoSEQ multiplex PCR; TCRdb stores just in-frame clones and leaves some out. The sample holds roughly 150,000 clones, more than 85% seen once. V is TRBV18 and J is TRBJ2-2; D ambiguous. Sequences were derived from peripheral blood, sampled on day 0 of AZD1222 vaccination. This clonotype was sampled from an adult in good health. CDR3 sequence reads: CASSPENTGELFF. The CDR3 DNA reads TGTGCCAGCTCACCAGAAAACACCGGGGAGCTGTTTTTT.